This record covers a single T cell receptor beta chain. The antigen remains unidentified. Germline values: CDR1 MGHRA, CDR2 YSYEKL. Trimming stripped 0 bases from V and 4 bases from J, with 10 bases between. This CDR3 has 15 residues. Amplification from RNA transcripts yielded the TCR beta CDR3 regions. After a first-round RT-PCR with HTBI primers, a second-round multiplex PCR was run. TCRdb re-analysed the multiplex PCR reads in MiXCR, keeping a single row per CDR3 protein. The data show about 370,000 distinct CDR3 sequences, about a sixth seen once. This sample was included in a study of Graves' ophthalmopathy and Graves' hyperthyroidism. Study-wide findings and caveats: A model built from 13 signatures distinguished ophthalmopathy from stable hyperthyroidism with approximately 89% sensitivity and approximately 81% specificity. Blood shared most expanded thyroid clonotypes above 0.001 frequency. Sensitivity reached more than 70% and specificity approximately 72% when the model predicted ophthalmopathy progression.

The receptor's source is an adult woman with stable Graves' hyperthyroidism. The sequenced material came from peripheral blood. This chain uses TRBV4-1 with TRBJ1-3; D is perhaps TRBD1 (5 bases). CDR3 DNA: TGCGCCAGCAGCCAAGATATAGGGGCCGGAAACACCATATATTTT. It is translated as CASSQDIGAGNTIYF.